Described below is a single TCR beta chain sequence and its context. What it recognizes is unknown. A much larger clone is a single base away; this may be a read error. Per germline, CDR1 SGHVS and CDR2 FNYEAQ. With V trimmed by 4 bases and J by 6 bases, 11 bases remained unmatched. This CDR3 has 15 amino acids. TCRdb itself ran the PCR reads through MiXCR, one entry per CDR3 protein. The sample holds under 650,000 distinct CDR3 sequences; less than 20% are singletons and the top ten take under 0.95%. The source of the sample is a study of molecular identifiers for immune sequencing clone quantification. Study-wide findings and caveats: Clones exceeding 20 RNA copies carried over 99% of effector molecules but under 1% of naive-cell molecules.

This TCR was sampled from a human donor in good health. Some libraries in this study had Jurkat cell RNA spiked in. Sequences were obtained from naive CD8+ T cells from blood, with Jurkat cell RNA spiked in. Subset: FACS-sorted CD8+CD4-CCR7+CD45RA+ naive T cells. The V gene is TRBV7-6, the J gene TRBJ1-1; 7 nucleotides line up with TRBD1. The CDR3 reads CASSSRQGLDAEAFF. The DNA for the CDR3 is TGTGCCAGCAGCTCACGACAGGGTTTGGACGCTGAAGCTTTCTTT.